These T cell receptor beta chains were read from a single sample in a study of PD-L1 blockade in urothelial cancer. The repertoire was sequenced with immunoSEQ multiplex PCR; TCRdb's copy has only in-frame clones and lacks some. Of about 41,000 clones detected, approximately 85% appear once; the ten largest clones hold approximately 2.4%. The sample here was PBMCs, taken around atezolizumab (anti-PD-L1) treatment. These receptors came from a man between 65 and 79 years old with urothelial cancer. Both conserved end residues are part of each CDR3. The D gene is left open where the match is weak. Only some rows state a clone size, as once, few, many or a class for expanded clones.

size,J,D,V,DNA,CDR3
.,TRBJ2-1,TRBD2,TRBV9,TGTGCCAGCAGCGCCAAATGGGCGGGAGGGCCCCACAATGAGCAGTTCTTC,CASSAKWAGGPHNEQFF
.,TRBJ1-4,TRBD1,TRBV2,TGTGCCAGCAGCGAGGACAGGGTTATTAGAAAACTGTTTTTT,CASSEDRVIRKLFF
.,TRBJ1-1,.,TRBV14,TGTGCCAGCAGCCAGGCACTCAGGGAAACTGAAGCTTTCTTT,CASSQALRETEAFF
once,TRBJ1-1,.,TRBV6-1,TGTGCCAGCAGTGAAGTTCTTCAGGGGAAAGCTTTCTTT,CASSEVLQGKAFF
.,TRBJ2-2,TRBD2,TRBV15,TGTGCCACCAAGCGGGAGCTCGCCGGGGAGCTGTTTTTT,CATKRELAGELFF
.,TRBJ1-5,.,TRBV19,TGTGCCAGTAGGCCACCAGGGGTGCAGCCCCAGCATTTT,CASRPPGVQPQHF
.,TRBJ2-3,.,TRBV10-1,TGCGCCAGCAGTGATCCTAGCACAGATACGCAGTATTTT,CASSDPSTDTQYF
once,TRBJ1-2,TRBD1,TRBV6-4,TGTGCCAGCAGTGAACAGACAGGGACGCATGGCTACACCTTC,CASSEQTGTHGYTF
.,TRBJ2-2,TRBD1,TRBV7-9,TGTGCCAGCAGCCCCCCCCGCCGGGACAGAGCTTACACCGGGGAGCTGTTTTTT,CASSPPRRDRAYTGELFF
.,TRBJ2-3,.,TRBV19,TGTGCCAGTAGTAGCGGGGGCGTTAGCACAGATACGCAGTATTTT,CASSSGGVSTDTQYF
.,TRBJ2-3,.,TRBV30,TGTGCCTGGAGTACCCCGGACTGGGTGGATTTGAATACGCAGTATTTT,CAWSTPDWVDLNTQYF
.,TRBJ2-3,.,TRBV7-2,TGTGCCAGCAGGACGGGTTACACAGATACGCAGTATTTT,CASRTGYTDTQYF
.,TRBJ1-2,.,TRBV28,TGTGCCAGCAGGCAGGACACCAACTATGGCTACACCTTC,CASRQDTNYGYTF
.,TRBJ2-3,TRBD1,TRBV6-5,TGTGCCAGCAGCCGGACAGGGGATACGCAGTATTTT,CASSRTGDTQYF
.,TRBJ2-5,.,TRBV7-2,TGTGCCAGCATCAGGAGGGACGGGACCCAGTACTTC,CASIRRDGTQYF
once,TRBJ2-5,TRBD2,TRBV14,TGTGCCAGCAGCCAAGAGGGTCTAGCGGGAGTTGAGTACTTC,CASSQEGLAGVEYF
.,TRBJ1-2,TRBD1,TRBV23-1,TGCGCCAGCAGTCAGCTACAGGGGATCTATGGCTACACCTTC,CASSQLQGIYGYTF
.,TRBJ2-1,.,TRBV7-6,TGTGCCAGCAGCTTAGTCGGGAGCTCCTACAATGAGCAGTTCTTC,CASSLVGSSYNEQFF
.,TRBJ2-1,TRBD2,TRBV5-3,TGTGCCAGAAGCCCAAGGACTAGCGGGAGGAGGAATGAGCAGTTCTTC,CARSPRTSGRRNEQFF
.,TRBJ2-3,TRBD2,TRBV6-5,TGTGCCAGCAGTTTTGTGACTAGCGGGAGCAGAGATACGCAGTATTTT,CASSFVTSGSRDTQYF
.,TRBJ1-2,.,TRBV2,TGTGCCAGCAGTGAGGGCCAGGGCAATGGCTACACCTTC,CASSEGQGNGYTF
.,TRBJ1-2,.,TRBV6-5,TGTGCCAGCAGTTACGACACCAACTATGGCTACACCTTC,CASSYDTNYGYTF
.,TRBJ1-5,TRBD1,TRBV7-6,TGTGCCAGCAGTCCACAGGGGATGTATAGCAATCAGCCCCAGCATTTT,CASSPQGMYSNQPQHF
once,TRBJ2-3,.,TRBV9,TGTGCCAGCAGCGTAGGGCGGGGCGGGCGGATCGCAGATACGCAGTATTTT,CASSVGRGGRIADTQYF
few,TRBJ1-5,TRBD1,TRBV9,TGTGCCAGCAGCGTAGGGACAGGGGGTCAGCCCCAGCATTTT,CASSVGTGGQPQHF
.,TRBJ2-4,.,TRBV4-1,TGCGCCAGCAGCCAAGATCGAGCGCGGACACCCATAGCCAAAAACATTCAGTACTTC,CASSQDRARTPIAKNIQYF
.,TRBJ2-5,TRBD1,TRBV27,TGTGCCAGCAGGGGACAGGGCGGAGAGACCCAGTACTTC,CASRGQGGETQYF
.,TRBJ2-1,TRBD1,TRBV27,TGTGCCAGCAGCTGGGACAGGGGCAATGAGCAGTTCTTC,CASSWDRGNEQFF
.,TRBJ2-3,.,TRBV5-1,TGCGCCAGCAGCTTGGCGGCGGGCCTCACAGATACGCAGTATTTT,CASSLAAGLTDTQYF
once,TRBJ2-1,TRBD2,TRBV4-1,TGCGCCAGCAGCCAAGGGGCGGGGGTAGACAATGAGCAGTTCTTC,CASSQGAGVDNEQFF
once,TRBJ2-1,TRBD2,TRBV11-3,TGTGCCAGCAGCTTACTAGCGGGAGGGCTGGGCAATGAGCAGTTCTTC,CASSLLAGGLGNEQFF
.,TRBJ2-7,TRBD2,TRBV5-4,TGTGCCAGCAGCTTGGGTATAGCGGGAAGTGTGAGCGAGCAGTACTTC,CASSLGIAGSVSEQYF
medium-sized,TRBJ2-1,.,TRBV29-1,TGCAGCGTTGTTGGCATCGGGGGAGTCAACAATGAGCAGTTCTTC,CSVVGIGGVNNEQFF
.,TRBJ2-5,.,TRBV21-1,TGTGCCAGCGGAAAGACTAGCGGGAAAGAGACCCAGTACTTC,CASGKTSGKETQYF
.,TRBJ2-7,.,TRBV25-1,TGTGCCAGCAGGGGAGTGGGATACGAGCAGTACTTC,CASRGVGYEQYF
.,TRBJ1-2,.,TRBV5-1,TGCGCCAGCAGCTTGGAGTCCAGGGACTATGGCTACACCTTC,CASSLESRDYGYTF
.,TRBJ1-5,.,TRBV6-1,TGTGCCACCACCCTTGGCCCACAGCCCCAGCATTTT,CATTLGPQPQHF
few,TRBJ1-3,.,TRBV9,TGTGCCAGCAGCGCTCGGGACATACTAAACACCATATATTTT,CASSARDILNTIYF
few,TRBJ2-3,.,TRBV10-3,TGTGCCATCAGGGACTCCCGGGCCAACACAGATACGCAGTATTTT,CAIRDSRANTDTQYF
.,TRBJ1-2,TRBD1,TRBV29-1,TGCAGCGTTGGGCGTTCCGGGACAGGGGCCCCTCCTGGTAACTATGGCTACACCTTC,CSVGRSGTGAPPGNYGYTF
.,TRBJ2-7,TRBD2,TRBV5-6,TGTGCCAGCAGCTTGGCGTGGGAGGCGGGAGGGAGGGGCTACGAGCAGTACTTC,CASSLAWEAGGRGYEQYF
.,TRBJ1-1,.,TRBV28,TGTGCCAGCAGTTTAAATGGCAGGCAACTGAACACTGAAGCTTTCTTT,CASSLNGRQLNTEAFF
.,TRBJ1-1,.,TRBV9,TGTGCCAGCAGCACCAGCACGGGGGACACTGAAGCTTTCTTT,CASSTSTGDTEAFF
.,TRBJ2-2,.,TRBV7-7,TGTGCTAGCAGCTTAGGTCCGAGCGGCGTCGGGGAGCTGTTTTTT,CASSLGPSGVGELFF
.,TRBJ1-3,.,TRBV11-2,TGTGCCAGCAGCTTAACTGGCTCTGGAAACACCATATATTTT,CASSLTGSGNTIYF
.,TRBJ1-1,TRBD1,TRBV5-4,TGTGCCAGCAGCGCCGGACAGGGCGACACTGAAGCTTTCTTT,CASSAGQGDTEAFF
.,TRBJ2-5,TRBD2,TRBV2,TGTGCCAGCAGTGCACTTCCTAGCGGGAGGCAGGAGACCCAGTACTTC,CASSALPSGRQETQYF
.,TRBJ2-2,.,TRBV11-2,TGTGCCAGCGGCGAAGTCGGGAGACCCGGGGAGCTGTTTTTT,CASGEVGRPGELFF
.,TRBJ2-7,TRBD2,TRBV5-8,TGTGCCAGCAGCCCCCCTGCGGGACTAGCTTCCTACGAGCAGTACTTC,CASSPPAGLASYEQYF
.,TRBJ2-5,.,TRBV7-6,TGTGCCAGCAGCTTAGGCCTCCCAGGAGAGACCCAGTACTTC,CASSLGLPGETQYF
.,TRBJ2-1,TRBD2,TRBV9,TGTGCCAGCAGCGTAAGAACTAGCGGGAGTGGTGAGCAGTTCTTC,CASSVRTSGSGEQFF
few,TRBJ1-1,.,TRBV10-1,TGCGCCAGCAGTGACCAATTACGTACTCCGTATTTCTTT,CASSDQLRTPYFF
.,TRBJ2-1,.,TRBV5-4,TGTGCCAGCAGCCAAGACCTGACAGCCCTGTCCTACAATGAGCAGTTCTTC,CASSQDLTALSYNEQFF
.,TRBJ2-1,TRBD2,TRBV30,TGTGCCTGGAGAGGGCGGGGGGCGGATTACTCCTACAATGAGCAGTTCTTC,CAWRGRGADYSYNEQFF
.,TRBJ2-3,TRBD2,TRBV10-3,TGTGCCATCAGGACCTTAGCGGGAGGGGTGGATACGCAGTATTTT,CAIRTLAGGVDTQYF
few,TRBJ1-5,.,TRBV2,TGTGCCAGCAGCGGGGGGGGTCGGCAGCCCCAGCATTTT,CASSGGGRQPQHF
.,TRBJ1-1,TRBD1,TRBV28,TGTGCCAGCAGACCACAGGGGGCCACTGAAGCTTTCTTT,CASRPQGATEAFF
.,TRBJ2-1,TRBD2,TRBV6-1,TGTGCCAGCAGTGAATCGATGTTGGGACTAGAATACAATGAGCAGTTCTTC,CASSESMLGLEYNEQFF